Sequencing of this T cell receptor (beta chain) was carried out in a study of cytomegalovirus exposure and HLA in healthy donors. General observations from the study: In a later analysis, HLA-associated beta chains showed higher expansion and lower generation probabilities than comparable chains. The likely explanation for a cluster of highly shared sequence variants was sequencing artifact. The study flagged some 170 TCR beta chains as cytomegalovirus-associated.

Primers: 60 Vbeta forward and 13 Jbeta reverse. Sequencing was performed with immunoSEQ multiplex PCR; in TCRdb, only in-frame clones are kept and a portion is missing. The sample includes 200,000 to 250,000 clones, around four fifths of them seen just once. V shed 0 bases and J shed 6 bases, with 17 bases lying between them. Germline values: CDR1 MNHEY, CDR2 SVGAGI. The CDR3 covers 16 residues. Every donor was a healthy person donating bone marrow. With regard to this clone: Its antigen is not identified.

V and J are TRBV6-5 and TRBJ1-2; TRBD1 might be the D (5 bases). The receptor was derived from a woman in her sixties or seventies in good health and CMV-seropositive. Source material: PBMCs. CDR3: CASSYSRLGHANGYTF. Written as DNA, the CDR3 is TGTGCCAGCAGTTACTCCAGACTCGGACACGCTAATGGCTACACCTTC.